The T cell receptor beta chain under discussion was sequenced for a study of cytomegalovirus exposure and HLA in healthy donors (TCRdb year 2017). Regarding the complete study: According to an earlier analysis of 550 to 700 of the donors, some 180 million T cells yielded roughly 110 million unique TCR beta sequences and approximately 300 Gb of sequence data. An early release covering about 600 HLA-typed donors comprised approximately 290 gigabases of sequencing data and some 79 million unique TCR sequences. Among the approximately 430 genotyped donors, approximately 82% belonged to the genetic ancestry cluster associated with self-reported Caucasian donors. The aim of the study was to test whether cataloging public T cell receptors could identify signatures of past pathogen exposure. The T cell repertoires of under 750 subjects were profiled by immunosequencing and related to cytomegalovirus serostatus. A separate validation cohort of over a hundred different subjects was used in addition to the roughly 670-subject first cohort. To predict cytomegalovirus infection status, the study brought together high-throughput TCR immunosequencing, statistical association of individual TCRs with disease status, and machine learning. A later analysis re-examined previously published TCR beta repertoires from just over 650 donors and added high-resolution HLA genotyping to investigate patterns of TCR occurrence. Rather than using new phenotypic data, the later analysis identified candidate immune exposures from TCR beta sequences and from how often those sequences occurred across donors. In an earlier analysis of roughly 540 of the donors, high-throughput TCR beta sequencing was used to judge whether each TCR beta V gene segment behaved as functional or pseudogenic. Alongside the repertoire data, information on donor age, sex, ethnicity and CMV serostatus was compiled. A later genetic analysis used genome-wide SNP genotypes for about 55% of the 666 donors, treating that subset as a discovery cohort. Every repertoire in the discovery cohort had been generated on one and the same sequencing platform. HLA typing included class I and class II loci at four-digit resolution. Typing coverage varied by locus: roughly 629-640 donors for A, B, C, DRB1 and DQB1; some 520 for DQA1; approximately 610 for DPA1; 450 to 480 for DPB1. Because of strong linkage in the cohort, roughly five DR-DQ haplotypes were treated as single units for association and clustering. Among roughly 370 genotyped donors of the cohort, an average of approximately 240,000 unique TCR beta nucleotide sequences were sequenced per donor, about a sixth of them non-productive.

The cohort consisted of hundreds of healthy bone marrow donors. All cohort members were sampled while nominally healthy, although unrecorded immune exposures were likely present. The donor tested CMV seronegative, placing the donor among the 350 or so seronegative members of the cohort. Each donor provided a peripheral blood sample, and peripheral blood mononuclear cells were used for TCR beta sequencing. Genomic DNA was extracted from the blood cell samples with the Qiagen DNeasy Blood Extraction Kit. CDR1 and CDR2 (MGHRA, YSYEKL) derive from the germline V gene. V loses 2 bases, J loses 3 bases, and the germline ends lie 11 bases apart. Its CDR3 holds 14 amino acids, cysteine through phenylalanine. The retained sequence is limited to the CDR3, 42 bases, with the frame set at the first base. Libraries were built with the immunoSEQ multiplex PCR assay. For the multiplex PCR, a mixture combining 60 forward primers for TCR Vbeta segments and 13 reverse primers for TCR Jbeta segments was used. A multiplex PCR assay on genomic DNA amplified the CDR3 region of rearranged TCR beta genes. The amplified TCR beta libraries were sequenced on the Illumina HiSeq System as 87-base-pair reads. As for the original processing: Across the 640 or so repertoires, a later analysis counted approximately 75 million unique TCR beta chains, approximately 10 million of which were shared by at least two donors. Raw reads were error-corrected and collapsed into unique sequences by a nearest-neighbor algorithm in which closely related sequences were merged to remove PCR and sequencing errors. To assign V, D and J gene segments, CDR3 sequences were aligned to IMGT reference sequences. Each retained sequence needed at least a six-nucleotide match to both a V gene segment and a J gene segment. A rearrangement was called productive if the CDR3 had no stop codons and remained in frame with V and J, and every other rearrangement was called non-productive. CDR3 was defined by IMGT convention, running from the second conserved V-encoded cysteine to the conserved J-encoded phenylalanine. Sequences without an unambiguous match to a single V gene segment were excluded from the earlier analysis of several hundred of the donors. In an earlier analysis of several hundred of the donors, a V segment was called functional when productive rearrangements were above 56.7%, and segregating when the standard deviation between donors exceeded 5%. A statistical classification framework was built for diagnosing cytomegalovirus status from the catalog of TCR beta chain sequences. V and J gene assignment, in a later analysis, came from comparing TCR nucleotide sequences with IMGT/GENE-DB human TR gene sequences. In a later analysis, CDR3 sequences and most-parsimonious VDJ recombination scenarios were assigned using the TCRdist pipeline. In a later analysis, every TCR beta chain was defined by the combination of its CDR3 amino acid sequence and its V-gene family, and reads without a unique V-gene family were dropped. In a later analysis, nearly 600 highly shared, low-generation-probability nucleotide sequences were removed to address suspected cross-contamination and a sequencing artifact. A later analysis calculated a clonal expansion index for each public chain from normalized within-repertoire ranks of inferred template counts. Generation probabilities in a later analysis came from a VDJ recombination model fitted to out-of-frame rearrangements, and those results were checked against IGoR. In a later analysis, TCR-TCR, TCR-HLA and TCR-CMV co-occurrence was scored with hypergeometric tests, and a repertoire-size bias correction was applied to TCR pairs. In a later analysis, false discovery rates were estimated by permuting HLA or CMV assignments 20 times. In a later analysis, co-occurring TCRs were grouped with DBSCAN, and TCRdist sequence similarity was added when clustering was performed within HLA-allele-positive subsets. For co-occurrence clustering, repertoires with fewer than 30,000 or more than 120,000 public chains were excluded, along with roughly 5 repertoires with anomalous nucleotide sharing. TCRdb re-hosts the immuneACCESS table, in-frame sequences only. Its copies lack some clones; in the studies checked, an unresolved V gene accounts for under half of them, and the cause for the rest is not known. The V and J calls and clone size come from that table; D and trimming were worked out from the DNA. The sample profile shows around 220,000 clones; 60% to 85% of them were found once. The ten largest clones take up about 16% of the sample.

Notes on this clone: What antigen it recognizes has not been identified. No qualities accompany the bases; no much larger clone lies one base away.

Broader findings and caveats from the paper: In vitro tests confirmed that a few of the cytomegalovirus-associated TCR beta chains recognize cytomegalovirus antigens. In a later analysis, HLA-associated TCR beta chains showed more clonal expansion and lower generation probabilities than non-associated chains that were equally common. A further reported finding was that TCR beta sequences accurately predicted the HLA-A and HLA-B alleles for most subjects in the first cohort. Linkage disequilibrium might explain the correlated functional status among segregating V segments, but an unknown experimental factor could not be excluded. It was suggested by the authors that the approach could potentially be generalized to other disease states and immunological phenotypes. In the study, around 160 TCR beta chains were listed as associated with cytomegalovirus. Because HLA typing was missing for some donors at each locus, association tests included only the typed subset. Sequencing depth was assumed to be roughly uniform across donors in the presence/absence analyses, though that assumption may not hold. In a later analysis, several top co-occurrence clusters were reported to appear linked to parvovirus B19, influenza, CMV and Epstein-Barr virus. In a later genetic analysis, fewer N-insertions in productive TCRs were reported among donors in an Asian-associated ancestry cluster than the roughly 640-donor mean. The sequencing pipeline was judged likely to have produced a cluster of highly shared sequence variants as a technical artifact. In an earlier analysis of more than 450 of the donors, most TCR beta V segments were observed in productive rearrangements about 87% or about 30% of the time, broadly matching IMGT annotations. At a false discovery rate of 0.05, a later analysis linked some 17,000 TCR beta sequences to specific HLA alleles. The only immune exposure information available for the cohort was CMV serostatus. The earlier analysis of about 600 of the donors excluded approximately 17 rarely observed V segments, including chromosome 9 orphons, because counts were too low. A later genetic analysis associated a missense DCLRE1C variant with V-gene and J-gene trimming of TCR beta chains, and an independent cohort replicated the association. A later analysis found that most CMV-associated TCR beta chains appeared HLA-restricted, with HLA associations seemingly driven largely by CMV exposure. Some IMGT-functional V segments, including TRBV6-2 and TRBV6-3, could not be distinguished by the 87-base-pair reads and were therefore excluded. Cytomegalovirus status was reported to be diagnosed by the classifier with high specificity and sensitivity in both the original and validation cohorts. In a later analysis, the rate of TCR association differed among HLA loci, with DRB1 alleles having the most associated TCRs and HLA-C alleles having the fewest. Strong co-occurrence of HLA alleles, especially DR and DQ, made assigning TCR associations to individual alleles difficult. In this cohort, only TCR beta chains were sequenced, and detectable features were limited by the absence of alpha or paired-chain data. Most TCR sequences were seen in very few donors, while some public TCRs were found in many individuals.

Source material: PBMCs. This sequence originates from a man aged 35-49 years in good health and CMV-seronegative. The chain was built from TRBV4-1 and TRBJ2-7; TRBD1 is perhaps the D gene, given 6 matching bases. The nucleotides read TGCGCCAGCAGCCAACAAGACAGGAGCTACGAGCAGTACTTC. Its protein product is CASSQQDRSYEQYF.